Below are 14 T cell receptor beta chains sequenced from a single sample in a study of OX40 agonist ivuxolimab in advanced cancers. Some clones are missing from TCRdb's copy, which holds only in-frame ones; the method was immunoSEQ multiplex PCR. The table includes about 60,000 clones, more than 85% detected once. The material sequenced was CD4+ or CD8+ T cells sorted from blood, taken in a trial of the OX40 agonist ivuxolimab. These TCRs come from an adult with an advanced solid tumor such as melanoma, head and neck, liver or kidney cancer.

The J gene is TRBJ1-5, the V gene TRBV7-9; D is unclear. The CDR3 consists of 13 residues. Trimming pared 3 bases from V and 6 bases from J, leaving 9 bases between. Germline values: CDR1 SEHNR, CDR2 FQNEAQ (reference sequence). CDR3 region: CASSLAGFQPQHF. Written as DNA, the CDR3 is TGTGCCAGCAGCTTGGCAGGATTTCAGCCCCAGCATTTT.

The V gene is TRBV5-1, the J gene TRBJ2-5; no clear D. The CDR3 is 13 residues long. CDR1 and CDR2 from the germline V gene are SGHRS and YFSETQ. Between the trimmed V and J ends, which lost 0 bases and 7 bases, there was a span of 10 bases. CDR3 amino acids: CASSLESGGTQYF. DNA for the CDR3: TGCGCCAGCAGCTTGGAATCTGGCGGGACCCAGTACTTC.

This clone occurred once. The rearrangement joins TRBV4-3 to TRBJ2-7; a weak D match, TRBD2 (5 bases). The ends were cut back, 0 bases at V and 4 bases at J, with 7 bases in the middle. Germline assignment: CDR1 LGHNA and CDR2 YSLEER. The CDR3 sequence is 13 residues long. CDR3 sequence reads: CASSQDRGYEQYF. The CDR3 DNA is TGCGCCAGCAGCCAAGATCGAGGGTACGAGCAGTACTTC.

Concerning this clone: At one boundary the junction diverges from the germline segment, which might be a read error. The V gene is TRBV7-7, the J gene TRBJ1-3, with D possibly matching TRBD1 (5 bases). Germline loops: CDR1 SSHAT, CDR2 FNYEAQ (reference sequence). The CDR3 is 13 amino acids. The CDR3 sequence: CASSATWGNTIYF. The CDR3 DNA reads TGTGCTAGCAGCGCAACCTGGGGGAACACCATATATTTT.

The rearrangement joins TRBV6-6 to TRBJ1-5; 7 bases are a match to TRBD1. V trimming: 6 bases; J trimming: 7 bases; junction bases outside the gene matches: 6. This CDR3 has 13 amino acids. Germline CDR1 and CDR2: MNHNY and SVGAGI (reference sequence). The CDR3 loop reads CASSSLQGQPQHF. DNA of the CDR3: TGTGCCAGCAGCTCCCTACAGGGGCAGCCCCAGCATTTT.

The rearrangement joins TRBV9 to TRBJ1-6; D call uncertain. Per the germline V gene, CDR1 is SGDLS and CDR2 is YYNGEE. V was pared by 0 bases and J by 9 bases, with 13 bases between. The CDR3 contains 15 residues. The CDR3 loop reads CASSVEGREGSPLHF. In nucleotides, the CDR3 is TGTGCCAGCAGCGTAGAGGGCCGGGAGGGTTCACCCCTCCACTTT.

This chain connects TRBV6-5 to TRBJ2-3; 10 bases are a match to TRBD2. The germline gives CDR1 MNHEY, CDR2 SVGAGI. The CDR3 consists of 15 residues. V gave up 5 bases and J gave up 6 bases; unmatched junction bases: 8. The CDR3 DNA is TGTGCCAGCAGTAAAAGCGGGGGGGCCTCGGATACGCAGTATTTT. Translating gives CASSKSGGASDTQYF.

The rearrangement links TRBV5-5 to TRBJ1-3; D not certain. The V gene lost 1 base and the J gene lost 4 bases, with 15 bases spanning the gap. Germline-derived CDR1 and CDR2 are SGHKS and YYEKEE (reference sequence). The CDR3 sequence is 16 residues long. As DNA, the CDR3 is TGTGCCAGCAGCTTGAGGTTAAGTCAGATCGGAAACACCATATATTTT. It specifies CASSLRLSQIGNTIYF.

Remarks on this clone: Other DNA sequences in this specimen translate into the identical CDR3. The CDR3 sequence: CASRWRGLSSYEQYF. In nucleotides, the CDR3 is TGTGCCAGCAGGTGGCGGGGACTCAGCTCCTACGAGCAGTACTTC. The rearrangement uses TRBV5-6 and TRBJ2-7; perhaps TRBD2 as D (6 bases). Trimming pared 5 bases from V and 0 bases from J, leaving 15 bases between. The CDR3 spans 15 residues. Germline values: CDR1 SGHDT, CDR2 YYEEEE.

The chain carries TRBV7-9 and TRBJ1-2; 8 bases align to TRBD1. J was trimmed by 6 bases and V by 4 bases; bases with no gene match: 7. CDR3 size: 14 residues. Germline-derived CDR1 and CDR2 are SEHNR and FQNEAQ (reference sequence). The CDR3 sequence is CASSWATGEDGYTF. DNA of the CDR3: TGTGCCAGCAGCTGGGCGACAGGGGAGGATGGCTACACCTTC.

The J gene is TRBJ1-2, the V gene TRBV10-3; D remains ambiguous. Per the germline V gene, CDR1 is ENHRY and CDR2 is SYGVKD. The germline V and J ends were trimmed by 1 base and 8 bases, with 14 bases remaining between them. The CDR3 has 14 residues. The CDR3 sequence: CAISELSESQGYTF. For the CDR3, the DNA is TGTGCCATCAGTGAGTTGTCTGAGAGCCAAGGCTACACCTTC.

The V call is TRBV28, the J call TRBJ2-7; D not certain. The V gene's germline CDR1 is MDHEN and CDR2 SYDVKM. The CDR3 runs 12 residues. V lost 11 bases and J lost 0, with 11 bases in between. Written as DNA, the CDR3 is TGTGCCGTCACGGGCCTCTCCTACGAGCAGTACTTC. It encodes CAVTGLSYEQYF.

The chain joins TRBV7-9 to TRBJ2-1; D remains unclear. This CDR3 region has 13 residues. The V gene lost 3 bases and the J gene lost 4 bases, with 7 bases spanning the gap. Germline CDR1 and CDR2: SEHNR and FQNEAQ (reference sequence). The DNA for the CDR3 is TGTGCCAGCAGCTTGCAGAAATACAATGAGCAGTTCTTC. It is translated as CASSLQKYNEQFF.

The CDR3 DNA is TGTGCCAGCAGCCGCAGGTTACAGGGGGCCAACTATGGCTACACCTTC. This encodes CASSRRLQGANYGYTF. The chain employs TRBV7-3 and TRBJ1-2; 9 positions agree with TRBD1. The CDR3 consists of 16 residues. V shed 5 bases, J shed 2 bases, and the junction held 9 bases outside the gene matches. Germline lookup yields CDR1 SGHTA and CDR2 FQGTGA.